The rows below give T cell receptor beta chains drawn from one sample of a study of monozygotic twins with inflammatory bowel disease. TCRdb re-called the 5' RACE reads, yielding one record per CDR3 amino acid sequence without DNA. This sample's table reports over 90,000 distinct CDR3 sequences. Sequencing was carried out using blood. These receptors all come from a human donor with ulcerative colitis or Crohn's disease, or a healthy co-twin of an affected twin (not recorded which). Each CDR3 is given with its conserved first and last residue. Each record gives: J gene, V gene, CDR3 protein.

J: TRBJ2-1; V: TRBV11-3; CDR3: CASSSGYLWTKFF
J: TRBJ2-1; V: TRBV19; CDR3: CASTRTRVLLDEQFF
J: TRBJ2-1; V: TRBV12-3/TRBV12-4; CDR3: CASSGLAAVWNEQFF
J: TRBJ2-7; V: TRBV7-2; CDR3: CASSLVRLRDEQYF
J: TRBJ2-3; V: TRBV11-2; CDR3: CASGTSGSYTQYF
J: TRBJ2-5; V: TRBV5-1; CDR3: CASSAGAVVKGLQETQYF
J: TRBJ2-2; V: TRBV12-3/TRBV12-4; CDR3: CASSTSGELFF
J: TRBJ1-1; V: TRBV20-1; CDR3: CSVERGGNKAFF
J: TRBJ2-1; V: TRBV6-5; CDR3: CASSYSEGPPSYNEQFF
J: TRBJ1-3; V: TRBV7-8; CDR3: CASSFSTGGNTIYF
J: TRBJ1-2; V: TRBV4-1; CDR3: CASSHLQGAYGYTF
J: TRBJ2-1; V: TRBV7-7; CDR3: CASSLGGGAYNEQFF
J: TRBJ2-5; V: TRBV12-3/TRBV12-4; CDR3: CASSPDGISQYF
J: TRBJ2-7; V: TRBV19; CDR3: CASSIGIGYLESGRQAAPDEQYF
J: TRBJ2-1; V: TRBV20-1; CDR3: CSARGTWGGEQFF
J: TRBJ2-5; V: TRBV5-1; CDR3: CASSFRTGQAQETQYF
J: TRBJ2-1; V: TRBV10-3; CDR3: CAIAVRQENEQFF
J: TRBJ2-7; V: TRBV20-1; CDR3: CSALPGTGSEQYF
J: TRBJ2-1; V: TRBV30; CDR3: CARDRGNEAFF
J: TRBJ2-7; V: TRBV18; CDR3: CASSPGHLNSDEQYF